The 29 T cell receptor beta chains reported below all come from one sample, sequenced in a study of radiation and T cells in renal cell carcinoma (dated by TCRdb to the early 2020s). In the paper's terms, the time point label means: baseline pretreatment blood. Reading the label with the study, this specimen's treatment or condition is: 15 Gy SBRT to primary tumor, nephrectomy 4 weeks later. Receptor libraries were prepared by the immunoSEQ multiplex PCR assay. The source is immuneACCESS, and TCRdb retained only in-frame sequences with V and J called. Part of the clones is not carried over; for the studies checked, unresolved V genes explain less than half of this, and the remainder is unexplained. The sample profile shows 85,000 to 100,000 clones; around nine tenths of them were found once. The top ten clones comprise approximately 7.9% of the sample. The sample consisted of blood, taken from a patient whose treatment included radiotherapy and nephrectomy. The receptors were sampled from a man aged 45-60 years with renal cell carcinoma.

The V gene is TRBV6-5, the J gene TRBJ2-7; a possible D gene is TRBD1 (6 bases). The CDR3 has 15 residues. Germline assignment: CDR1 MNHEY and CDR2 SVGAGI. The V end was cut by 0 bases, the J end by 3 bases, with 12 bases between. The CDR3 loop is CASSYSAGVHYEQYF. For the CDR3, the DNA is TGTGCCAGCAGTTACTCCGCAGGGGTTCACTACGAGCAGTACTTC.

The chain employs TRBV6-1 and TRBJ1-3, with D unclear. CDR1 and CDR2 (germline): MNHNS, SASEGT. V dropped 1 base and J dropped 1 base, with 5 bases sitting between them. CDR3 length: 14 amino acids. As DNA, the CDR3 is TGTGCCAGCAGTGAAGTTTATTCTGGAAACACCATATATTTT. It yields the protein CASSEVYSGNTIYF.

For the CDR3, the DNA is TGTGCCAGCAGTGACTACGAGCAGTACTTC. This translates into CASSDYEQYF. The chain couples TRBV6-1 to TRBJ2-7; D ambiguous. The germline V gene encodes CDR1 MNHNS and CDR2 SASEGT. V was pared by 3 bases and J by 3 bases, with 0 bases between. This CDR3 has 10 residues.

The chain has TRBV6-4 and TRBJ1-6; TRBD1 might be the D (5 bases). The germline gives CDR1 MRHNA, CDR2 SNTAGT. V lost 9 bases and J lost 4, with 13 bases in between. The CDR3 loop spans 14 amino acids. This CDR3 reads CARWRGNYNSPLHF. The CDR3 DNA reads TGTGCCAGGTGGAGGGGCAATTATAATTCACCCCTCCACTTT.

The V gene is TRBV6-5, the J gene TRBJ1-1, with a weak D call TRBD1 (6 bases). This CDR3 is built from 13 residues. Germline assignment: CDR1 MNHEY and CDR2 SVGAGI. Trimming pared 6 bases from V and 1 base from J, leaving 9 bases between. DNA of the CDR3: TGTGCCAGCAGGAACAGGGCGAACACTGAAGCTTTCTTT. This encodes CASRNRANTEAFF.

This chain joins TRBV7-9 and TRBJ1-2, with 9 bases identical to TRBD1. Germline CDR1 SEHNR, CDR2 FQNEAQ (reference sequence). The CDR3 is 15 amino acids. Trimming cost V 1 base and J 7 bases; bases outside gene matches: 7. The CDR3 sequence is CASSLGGGQGGGYTF. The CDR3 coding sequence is TGTGCCAGCAGCTTAGGTGGGGGACAGGGAGGTGGCTACACCTTC. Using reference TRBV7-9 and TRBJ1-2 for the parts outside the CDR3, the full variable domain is DTGVSQNPRHKITKRGQNVTFRCDPISEHNRLYWYRQTLGQGPEFLTYFQNEAQLEKSRLLSDRFSAERPKGSFSTLEIQRTEQGDSAMYLCASSLGGGQGGGYTFGSGTRLTVV.

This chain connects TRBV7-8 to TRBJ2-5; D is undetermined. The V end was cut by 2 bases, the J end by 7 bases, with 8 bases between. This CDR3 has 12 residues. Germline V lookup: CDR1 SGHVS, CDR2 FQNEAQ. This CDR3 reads CASSLTGVTQYF. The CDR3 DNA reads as TGTGCCAGCAGCTTAACCGGAGTGACCCAGTACTTC.

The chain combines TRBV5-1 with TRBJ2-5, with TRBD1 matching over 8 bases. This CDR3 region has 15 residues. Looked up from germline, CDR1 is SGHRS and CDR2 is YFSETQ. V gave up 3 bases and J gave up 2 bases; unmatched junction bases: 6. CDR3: CASSSNTGGQETQYF. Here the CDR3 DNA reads TGCGCCAGCAGCTCAAATACAGGGGGTCAAGAGACCCAGTACTTC.

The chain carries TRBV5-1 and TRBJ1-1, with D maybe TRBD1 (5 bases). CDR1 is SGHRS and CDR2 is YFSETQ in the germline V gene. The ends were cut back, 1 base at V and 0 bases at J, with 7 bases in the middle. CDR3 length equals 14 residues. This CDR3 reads CASSLRQLNTEAFF. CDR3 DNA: TGCGCCAGCAGCTTGAGACAGCTGAACACTGAAGCTTTCTTT. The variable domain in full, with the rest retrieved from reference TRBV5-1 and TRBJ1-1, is KAGVTQTPRYLIKTRGQQVTLSCSPISGHRSVSWYQQTPGQGLQFLFEYFSETQRNKGNFPGRFSGRQFSNSRSEMNVSTLELGDSALYLCASSLRQLNTEAFFGQGTRLTVV.

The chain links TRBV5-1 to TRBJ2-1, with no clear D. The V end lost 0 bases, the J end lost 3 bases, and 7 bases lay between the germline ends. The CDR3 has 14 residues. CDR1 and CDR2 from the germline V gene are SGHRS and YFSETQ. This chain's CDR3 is CASSLVLYYNEQFF. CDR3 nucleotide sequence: TGCGCCAGCAGCTTGGTCCTATACTACAATGAGCAGTTCTTC.

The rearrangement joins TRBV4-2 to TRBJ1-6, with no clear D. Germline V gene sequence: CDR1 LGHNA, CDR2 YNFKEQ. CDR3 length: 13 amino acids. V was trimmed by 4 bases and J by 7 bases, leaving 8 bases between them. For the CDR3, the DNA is TGTGCCAGCAGCCGGAGCGGAAATTCACCCCTCCACTTT. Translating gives CASSRSGNSPLHF.

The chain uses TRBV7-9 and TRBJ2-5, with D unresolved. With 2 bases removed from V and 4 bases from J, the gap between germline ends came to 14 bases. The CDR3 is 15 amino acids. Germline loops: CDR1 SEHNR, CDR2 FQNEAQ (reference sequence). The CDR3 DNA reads TGTGCCAGCAGCTTAATCGCACGGAGAGGAGAGACCCAGTACTTC. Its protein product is CASSLIARRGETQYF.

The CDR3 protein is CASSLGLGARGKNIQYF. The DNA of the CDR3 is TGTGCCAGCAGCTTGGGCTTGGGGGCGAGGGGTAAAAACATTCAGTACTTC. The chain employs TRBV5-4 and TRBJ2-4; possible D gene TRBD1, 6 bases. The CDR3 length is 17 residues. Trimming took off 0 bases at V and 4 bases at J, with 17 bases between the two ends. From germline, CDR1 is SGHNT and CDR2 YYREEE (reference sequence).

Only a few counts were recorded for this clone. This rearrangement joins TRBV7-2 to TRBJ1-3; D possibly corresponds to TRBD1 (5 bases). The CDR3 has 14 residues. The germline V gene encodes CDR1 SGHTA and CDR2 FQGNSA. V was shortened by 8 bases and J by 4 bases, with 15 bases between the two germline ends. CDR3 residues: CASAKANRGNTIYF. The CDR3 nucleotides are TGTGCCAGCGCAAAGGCAAACAGGGGAAACACCATATATTTT.

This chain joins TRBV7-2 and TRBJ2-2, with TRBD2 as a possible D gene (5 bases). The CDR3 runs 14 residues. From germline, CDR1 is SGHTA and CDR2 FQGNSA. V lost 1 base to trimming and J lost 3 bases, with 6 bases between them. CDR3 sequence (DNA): TGTGCCAGCAGCTTAGGACTACACACCGGGGAGCTGTTTTTT. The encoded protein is CASSLGLHTGELFF.

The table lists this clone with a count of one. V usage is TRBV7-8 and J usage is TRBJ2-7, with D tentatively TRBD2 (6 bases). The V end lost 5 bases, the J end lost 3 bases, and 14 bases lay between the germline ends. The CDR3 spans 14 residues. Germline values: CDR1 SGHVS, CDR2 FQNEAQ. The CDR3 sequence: CASSPPLEGYEQYF. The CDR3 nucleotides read TGTGCCAGCAGCCCCCCACTGGAGGGCTACGAGCAGTACTTC.

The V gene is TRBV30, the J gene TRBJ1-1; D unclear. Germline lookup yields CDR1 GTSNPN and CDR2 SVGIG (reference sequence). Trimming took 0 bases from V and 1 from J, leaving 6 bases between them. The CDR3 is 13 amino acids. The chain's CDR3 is CAWSVWGNTEAFF. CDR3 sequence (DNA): TGTGCCTGGAGTGTATGGGGGAACACTGAAGCTTTCTTT.

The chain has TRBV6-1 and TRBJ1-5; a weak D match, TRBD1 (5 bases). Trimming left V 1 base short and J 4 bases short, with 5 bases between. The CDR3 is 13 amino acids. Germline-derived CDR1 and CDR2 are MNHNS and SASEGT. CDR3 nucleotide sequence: TGTGCCAGCAGTGAAGAGGGGAATCAGCCCCAGCATTTT. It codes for CASSEEGNQPQHF.

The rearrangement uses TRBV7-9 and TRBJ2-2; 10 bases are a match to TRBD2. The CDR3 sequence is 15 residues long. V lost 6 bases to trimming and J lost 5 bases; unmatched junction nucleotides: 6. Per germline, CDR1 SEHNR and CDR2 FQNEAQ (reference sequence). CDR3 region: CASRPPGLATGELFF. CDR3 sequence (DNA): TGTGCCAGCAGGCCCCCGGGACTAGCGACCGGGGAGCTGTTTTTT.

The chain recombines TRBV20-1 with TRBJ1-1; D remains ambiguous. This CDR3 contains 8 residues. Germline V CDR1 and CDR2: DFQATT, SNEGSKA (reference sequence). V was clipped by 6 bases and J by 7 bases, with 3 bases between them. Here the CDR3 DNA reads TGCAGTGCCCGTGAAGCTTTCTTT. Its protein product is CSAREAFF.

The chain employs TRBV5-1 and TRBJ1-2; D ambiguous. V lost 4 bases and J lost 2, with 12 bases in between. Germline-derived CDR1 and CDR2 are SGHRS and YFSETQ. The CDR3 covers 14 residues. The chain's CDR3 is CASSRSDTNYGYTF. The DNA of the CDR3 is TGCGCCAGCAGCCGTTCCGACACGAACTATGGCTACACCTTC.

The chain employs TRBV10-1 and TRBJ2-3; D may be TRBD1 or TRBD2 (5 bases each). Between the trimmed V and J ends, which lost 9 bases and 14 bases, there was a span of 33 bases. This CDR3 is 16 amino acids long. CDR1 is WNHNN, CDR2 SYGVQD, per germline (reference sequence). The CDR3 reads CARLGVSEKGGPSGYF. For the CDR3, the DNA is TGCGCCAGACTGGGGGTTTCGGAAAAAGGAGGCCCTTCTGGGTATTTT.

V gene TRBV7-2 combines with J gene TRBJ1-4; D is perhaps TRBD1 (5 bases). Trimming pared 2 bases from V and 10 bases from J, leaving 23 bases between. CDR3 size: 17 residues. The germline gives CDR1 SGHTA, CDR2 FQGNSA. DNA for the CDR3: TGTGCCAGCAGCTTACTGCGAGGGGTCGGAGGCGGCGGAAAACTGTTTTTT. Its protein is CASSLLRGVGGGGKLFF.

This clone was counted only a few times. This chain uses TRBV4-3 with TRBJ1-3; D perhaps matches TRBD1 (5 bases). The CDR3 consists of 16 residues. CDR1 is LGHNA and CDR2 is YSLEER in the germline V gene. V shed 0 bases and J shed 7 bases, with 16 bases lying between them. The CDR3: CASSQDGAVVGNTIYF. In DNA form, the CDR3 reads TGCGCCAGCAGCCAAGATGGGGCAGTCGTCGGCAACACCATATATTTT.

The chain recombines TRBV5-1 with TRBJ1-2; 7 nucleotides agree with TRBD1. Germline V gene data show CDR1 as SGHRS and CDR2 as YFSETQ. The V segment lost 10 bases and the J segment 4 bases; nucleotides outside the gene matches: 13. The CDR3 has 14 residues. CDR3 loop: CAGTQNRGSYGYTF. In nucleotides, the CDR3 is TGCGCCGGCACCCAGAACAGGGGTAGCTATGGCTACACCTTC.

CDR3 sequence (DNA): TGTGCCAGTAGAGGGACACGCGGGGGGGAAGAGACCCAGTACTTC. Protein sequence: CASRGTRGGEETQYF. V is TRBV19 and J is TRBJ2-5; 9 positions agree with TRBD2. The CDR3 covers 15 residues. Germline CDR1 and CDR2: LNHDA and SQIVND (reference sequence). J gave up 3 bases and V 6 bases, and 8 bases lay outside the gene matches.

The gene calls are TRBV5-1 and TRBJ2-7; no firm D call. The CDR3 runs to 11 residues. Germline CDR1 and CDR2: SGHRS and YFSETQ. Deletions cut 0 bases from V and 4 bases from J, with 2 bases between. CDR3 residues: CASSLGYEQYF. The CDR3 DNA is TGCGCCAGCAGCTTGGGATACGAGCAGTACTTC.

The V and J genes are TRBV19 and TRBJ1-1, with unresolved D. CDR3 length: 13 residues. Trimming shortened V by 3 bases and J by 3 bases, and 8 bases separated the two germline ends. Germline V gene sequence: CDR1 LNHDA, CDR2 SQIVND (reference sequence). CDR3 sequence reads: CASSIARYTEAFF. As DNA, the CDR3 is TGTGCCAGTAGTATTGCCAGATACACTGAAGCTTTCTTT.

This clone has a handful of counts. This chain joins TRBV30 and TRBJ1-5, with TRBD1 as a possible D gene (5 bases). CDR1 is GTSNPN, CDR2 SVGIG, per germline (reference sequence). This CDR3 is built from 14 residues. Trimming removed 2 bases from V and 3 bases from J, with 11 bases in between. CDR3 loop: CAWSFRAYNQPQHF. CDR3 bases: TGTGCCTGGAGTTTCAGGGCCTACAATCAGCCCCAGCATTTT.